The 18 T cell receptor beta chains presented below share a single source sample, sequenced in a study of identical twins. TCRdb passed the 5' RACE reads through MiXCR, listing each CDR3 protein once. Among about 720,000 distinct CDR3 sequences listed, roughly 18% were seen once. These same records also appear under a second study, on T cells expressing NK-cell markers.

The sample taken for sequencing was PBMCs. The receptors derive from a woman between 18 and 30 years old in good health.

In its sample, this clonotype was seen a few times. This chain links TRBV7-2 with TRBJ2-1; weak D call: TRBD2 (6 bases). There are 13 residues in the CDR3. V dropped 5 bases and J dropped 9 bases, with 14 bases sitting between them. Per germline, CDR1 SGHTA and CDR2 FQGNSA. The CDR3 loop reads CASSPQTSFEQFF. DNA of the CDR3: TGTGCCAGCAGCCCACAGACTAGTTTTGAGCAGTTCTTC.

V usage is TRBV18 and J usage is TRBJ2-5, with D unclear. V lost 2 bases to trimming and J lost 1 base, with 11 bases between them. CDR3 size: 15 residues. Germline V lookup: CDR1 KGHSH, CDR2 LQKENI. This CDR3 is CASSPWGPSQETQYF. For the CDR3, the DNA is TGTGCCAGCTCACCATGGGGTCCTAGCCAAGAGACCCAGTACTTC.

The chain combines TRBV6-2 or TRBV6-3 with TRBJ1-2; D not resolved. V was shortened by 4 bases and J by 8 bases, with 14 bases between the two germline ends. The germline gives CDR1 MNHEY, CDR2 SVGEGT. CDR3 length equals 13 residues. The CDR3 DNA follows: TGTGCCAGCAGTTTCTCACCTATAGGAGGCTACACCTTC. Protein sequence: CASSFSPIGGYTF.

The V gene is TRBV15, the J gene TRBJ2-5; 7 positions agree with TRBD2. The CDR3 consists of 14 residues. Germline assignment: CDR1 LNHNV and CDR2 YYDKDF (reference sequence). The trim removed 3 bases at V and 7 bases at J, leaving 8 bases unmatched. CDR3 protein: CATSSGTRETTQYF. CDR3 nucleotides: TGTGCCACCAGCAGTGGGACGCGGGAGACGACCCAGTACTTC.

The chain has TRBV27 and TRBJ2-7; no reliable D call. The CDR3 length is 15 residues. Germline V CDR1 and CDR2: MNHEY, SMNVEV (reference sequence). V lost 3 bases to trimming and J lost 0 bases, with 12 bases between them. The DNA of the CDR3 is TGTGCCAGCAGTTTTAGGTCCAGAATCTCCTACGAGCAGTACTTC. It yields the protein CASSFRSRISYEQYF.

This clonotype was seen a handful of times. J is TRBJ2-1 and V is TRBV20-1, with unresolved D. The CDR3 length is 15 residues. Germline CDR1 reads DFQATT; CDR2 reads SNEGSKA (reference sequence). V was pared by 6 bases and J by 5 bases, with 20 bases between. This chain's CDR3 is CSATVAGETHNEQFF. The CDR3 DNA sequence: TGCAGTGCAACCGTGGCTGGCGAGACACACAATGAGCAGTTCTTC.

This clonotype has only a few counts. This chain links TRBV10-3 with TRBJ2-5; tentatively, D is TRBD2 (5 bases). Germline V gene lookup returns CDR1 ENHRY and CDR2 SYGVKD. This CDR3 region has 13 residues. Trimming left V 2 bases short and J 6 bases short, with 10 bases between. CDR3 protein: CAISEGWEKTQYF. The CDR3 DNA reads TGTGCCATCAGTGAGGGTTGGGAGAAGACCCAGTACTTC.

This clonotype was seen at least ten times. V is TRBV6-1 and J is TRBJ1-2; D might be TRBD1 (6 bases). The CDR3 covers 13 residues. The germline V and J ends were trimmed by 7 bases and 0 bases, with 9 bases remaining between them. Germline CDR1 MNHNS, CDR2 SASEGT. DNA of the CDR3: TGTGCCAGCAAACAGGGAGCTAACTATGGCTACACCTTC. It is translated as CASKQGANYGYTF.

This clonotype was counted ten times or more. The J gene is TRBJ2-1, the V gene TRBV12-3 or TRBV12-4; D is possibly TRBD2 (6 bases). The V end lost 6 bases, the J end lost 3 bases, and 15 bases lay between the germline ends. This CDR3 contains 15 residues. The chain's CDR3 is CASSPRDSNYNEQFF. As DNA, the CDR3 is TGTGCCAGCAGCCCCCGGGACTCTAACTACAATGAGCAGTTCTTC.

The chain has TRBV7-2 and TRBJ2-5, with D uncertain. This CDR3 spans 12 amino acids. Trimming left V 0 bases short and J 9 bases short, with 8 bases between. Germline V gene sequence: CDR1 SGHTA, CDR2 FQGNSA. The CDR3 region is CASSLASTAQYF. For the CDR3, the DNA is TGTGCCAGCAGCTTAGCGAGCACCGCCCAGTACTTC.

The chain is built from TRBV5-1 and TRBJ2-3, with 9 bases identical to TRBD1. CDR1 SGHRS and CDR2 YFSETQ come from the germline V gene. The CDR3 covers 16 residues. V dropped 0 bases and J dropped 4; count of bases not matched to a gene: 6. The CDR3 DNA is TGCGCCAGCAGCTTGGTAGGACAGGGGTTGGCAGATACGCAGTATTTT. Protein product: CASSLVGQGLADTQYF.

The rearrangement links TRBV5-1 to TRBJ1-6, with TRBD1 matching 8 bases. J lost 10 bases, V lost 4 bases, and 4 bases had no gene match. CDR3 length: 13 amino acids. CDR1 and CDR2 from the germline V gene are SGHRS and YFSETQ. The CDR3 spells CASSVDRVSPLHF. CDR3 nucleotides: TGCGCCAGCAGCGTGGACAGGGTCTCACCCCTCCACTTT. Drawing the rest from reference TRBV5-1 and TRBJ1-6, the complete variable domain is KAGVTQTPRYLIKTRGQQVTLSCSPISGHRSVSWYQQTPGQGLQFLFEYFSETQRNKGNFPGRFSGRQFSNSRSEMNVSTLELGDSALYLCASSVDRVSPLHFGNGTRLTVT.

The chain joins TRBV10-3 to TRBJ1-1; unclear D gene. The length of the CDR3 is 12 residues. CDR1 and CDR2 from the germline V gene are ENHRY and SYGVKD. V dropped 6 bases and J dropped 0 bases, with 5 bases sitting between them. CDR3 nucleotide sequence: TGTGCCATCAGAACAGTGAACACTGAAGCTTTCTTT. It translates to CAIRTVNTEAFF.

This clonotype was seen a few times. J is TRBJ2-3 and V is TRBV5-5; D is unresolved. V dropped 4 bases and J dropped 2 bases, with 11 bases sitting between them. The CDR3 runs 14 residues. The germline gives CDR1 SGHKS, CDR2 YYEKEE (reference sequence). The CDR3 is CASSPERVTDTQYF. For the CDR3, the DNA is TGTGCCAGCAGCCCAGAGCGCGTCACAGATACGCAGTATTTT.

This clonotype was found many times. The V and J genes are TRBV20-1 and TRBJ2-7; D is unresolved. Trimming removed 3 bases at V and 2 bases at J, with 8 bases between. CDR3 length: 12 residues. Germline V gene sequence: CDR1 DFQATT, CDR2 SNEGSKA (reference sequence). CDR3 protein: CSARDGTYEQYF. The CDR3 DNA is TGCAGTGCTAGGGACGGAACCTACGAGCAGTACTTC.

This chain joins TRBV5-1 and TRBJ1-6; D might be TRBD1 (5 bases). V was cut by 4 bases and J by 7 bases, with 15 bases left in between. CDR3 size: 15 residues. Germline V gene sequence: CDR1 SGHRS, CDR2 YFSETQ. Here the CDR3 DNA reads TGCGCCAGCAGCCACACGGGACGTTCCAATTCACCCCTCCACTTT. Its translation is CASSHTGRSNSPLHF.

The chain joins TRBV5-4 to TRBJ2-2, with 10 nucleotides matching TRBD2. J gave up 2 bases and V 1 base, and 14 bases lay outside the gene matches. CDR1 SGHNT and CDR2 YYREEE come from the germline V gene (reference sequence). This CDR3 contains 20 residues. CDR3: CASSLMQLGSGRTNTGELFF. In DNA form, the CDR3 reads TGTGCCAGCAGCTTGATGCAACTTGGTAGCGGGAGGACTAACACCGGGGAGCTGTTTTTT.

This clonotype turned up a few times. CDR3 region: CASRPVSGGDINTQYF. CDR3 DNA: TGTGCCAGCAGACCGGTCTCGGGAGGGGACATAAATACGCAGTATTTT. The gene calls are TRBV7-2 and TRBJ2-3, with TRBD2 identical over 8 bases. The junction had 15 bases not matched to a gene; V was cut back by 6 bases and J by 7 bases. The CDR3 length is 16 residues. CDR1 SGHTA and CDR2 FQGNSA come from the germline V gene.